Listed here are 24 T cell receptor beta chains from one sample, sequenced in a study of spatial heterogeneity in lung cancer. TCRdb called the 5' RACE reads again in MiXCR, with one record for every CDR3 protein. The data contain some 120,000 distinct CDR3 sequences, 12% of them seen just once; the ten biggest clones take up about 15%. Described time point: blood at routine non-recurrence follow-up after resection. Whole RNA was taken from tumor, nontumor lung or frozen PBMC; it was then sequenced unsorted. Sequenced material: PBMCs, taken at follow-up. The receptors stem from a male donor with early-stage non-small cell lung cancer.

The chain has TRBV11-2 and TRBJ2-3; 7 bases line up with TRBD1. This CDR3 is built from 16 residues. Germline CDR1 and CDR2: SGHAT and FQNNGV. J gave up 2 bases and V 5 bases, and 10 bases lay outside the gene matches. DNA of the CDR3: TGTGCCAGCAGCCCCAACCCTGACAGGGCCACAGATACGCAGTATTTT. Protein: CASSPNPDRATDTQYF.

The genes are TRBV12-3 or TRBV12-4 and TRBJ2-2, with a possible D match to TRBD2 (6 bases). The CDR3 runs to 17 residues. Trimming took 4 bases from V and 7 from J, leaving 22 bases between them. The CDR3 reads CASSSTPGPGRGGELFF. Written as DNA, the CDR3 is TGTGCCAGCAGTTCGACTCCGGGTCCCGGGCGGGGCGGGGAGCTGTTTTTT.

The CDR3 protein is CASSQVEQGRGEQYF. The CDR3 DNA follows: TGCGCCAGCAGCCAAGTAGAACAGGGACGGGGCGAGCAGTACTTC. The chain couples TRBV4-3 to TRBJ2-7, with D possibly being TRBD1 (6 bases). CDR1 and CDR2 (germline): LGHNA, YSLEER. The CDR3 totals 15 residues. Trimming removed 1 base at V and 6 bases at J, with 16 bases between.

This clonotype was detected ten times or more. The V and J genes are TRBV20-1 and TRBJ1-2; 7 positions agree with TRBD1. Germline assignment: CDR1 DFQATT and CDR2 SNEGSKA (reference sequence). The CDR3 consists of 14 residues. V was clipped by 1 base and J by 2 bases; unmatched bases: 4. CDR3 sequence (DNA): TGCAGTGCTAGAGCAAGACAGGGAAACTATGGCTACACCTTC. Its translation: CSARARQGNYGYTF.

In this sample, this clonotype turned up many times. V and J are TRBV20-1 and TRBJ2-5; perhaps D is TRBD1 or TRBD2 (6 bases each). The CDR3 covers 13 residues. Looked up from germline, CDR1 is DFQATT and CDR2 is SNEGSKA (reference sequence). V was clipped by 2 bases and J by 5 bases, with 12 bases between them. The CDR3 sequence is CSARSVGGETQYF. The DNA for the CDR3 is TGCAGTGCTAGAAGCGTAGGGGGGGAGACCCAGTACTTC.

The chain employs TRBV10-3 and TRBJ1-1; D is undetermined. CDR1 is ENHRY, CDR2 SYGVKD, per germline. This CDR3 has 14 residues. V shed 10 bases and J shed 1 base, with 16 bases lying between them. This CDR3 reads CATTNRGKNTEAFF. CDR3 sequence (DNA): TGTGCCACCACGAACAGAGGAAAGAACACTGAAGCTTTCTTT.

This clonotype has only a few counts. The V gene is TRBV28, the J gene TRBJ2-5; no clear D. This CDR3 has 12 residues. CDR1 MDHEN and CDR2 SYDVKM come from the germline V gene. With 8 bases removed from V and 0 bases from J, the gap between germline ends came to 7 bases. The CDR3 nucleotides are TGTGCCAGCGGACGGTACCAAGAGACCCAGTACTTC. Translating it yields CASGRYQETQYF.

This clonotype has just a few counts. The V call is TRBV19, the J call TRBJ1-5; possibly TRBD1 for D (5 bases). Germline-derived CDR1 and CDR2 are LNHDA and SQIVND (reference sequence). V dropped 6 bases and J dropped 16 bases, with 19 bases sitting between them. This CDR3 comprises 12 residues. The CDR3 reads CASSKPGPLLHF. CDR3 nucleotide sequence: TGTGCCAGTAGCAAACCGGGACCCCTACTTCATTTT.

This clonotype was counted at least ten times. This sequence joins TRBV7-9 and TRBJ1-1, with a possible D match to TRBD1 (6 bases). CDR1 and CDR2 from the germline V gene are SEHNR and FQNEAQ (reference sequence). Trimming removed 5 bases from V and 2 bases from J, with 12 bases in between. This CDR3 has 14 residues. The CDR3 region is CASSAGQRNTEAFF. CDR3 DNA sequence: TGTGCCAGCAGCGCAGGACAGAGAAACACTGAAGCTTTCTTT. Combining the CDR3 with reference TRBV7-9 and TRBJ1-1 gives the whole variable domain DTGVSQNPRHKITKRGQNVTFRCDPISEHNRLYWYRQTLGQGPEFLTYFQNEAQLEKSRLLSDRFSAERPKGSFSTLEIQRTEQGDSAMYLCASSAGQRNTEAFFGQGTRLTVV.

The table lists this clonotype with a few counts. The rearrangement joins TRBV6-1 to TRBJ2-3; TRBD2 matches 14 bases. The CDR3 is 15 amino acids. Per the germline V gene, CDR1 is MNHNS and CDR2 is SASEGT. The junction had 1 base not matched to a gene; V was cut back by 4 bases and J by 4 bases. CDR3 protein: CASSGLAGGPDTQYF. The CDR3 bases are TGTGCCAGCAGTGGACTAGCGGGGGGGCCAGATACGCAGTATTTT.

This clonotype was counted between two and nine times. This rearrangement joins TRBV4-1 to TRBJ1-2, with a tentative D call TRBD1 (5 bases). The germline gives CDR1 MGHRA, CDR2 YSYEKL. This CDR3 has 15 residues. V was pared by 0 bases and J by 7 bases, with 15 bases between. CDR3: CASSQDRARVAGYTF. The CDR3 nucleotides read TGCGCCAGCAGCCAAGATCGGGCCAGGGTGGCTGGCTACACCTTC.

The V gene is TRBV11-3, the J gene TRBJ1-1; D not certain. CDR3 length: 15 residues. The germline gives CDR1 SGHNT, CDR2 YENEEA. Deletions cut 0 bases from V and 5 bases from J, with 13 bases between. The DNA for the CDR3 is TGTGCCAGCAGCTTAGAGTCATTGGGGATGACTGAAGCTTTCTTT. Protein: CASSLESLGMTEAFF.

In its sample, this clonotype was seen once. The V call is TRBV5-1, the J call TRBJ2-2; D possibly corresponds to TRBD2 (5 bases). This CDR3 region has 15 residues. The V end was cut by 3 bases, the J end by 1 base, with 10 bases between. Germline CDR1 and CDR2: SGHRS and YFSETQ. This CDR3 reads CASSSSRGNTGELFF. DNA for the CDR3: TGCGCCAGCAGCTCTTCACGGGGGAACACCGGGGAGCTGTTTTTT.

This clonotype has a handful of counts. The chain combines TRBV7-2 with TRBJ2-5; 8 bases align to TRBD2. The CDR3 is made up of 15 amino acids. The germline V gene has CDR1 SGHTA and CDR2 FQGNSA. The V and J ends lost 0 bases and 4 bases, in that order; junction bases with no gene match: 4. This CDR3 reads CASSLARAGVETQYF. The DNA for the CDR3 is TGTGCCAGCAGCTTAGCTCGAGCGGGGGTAGAGACCCAGTACTTC.

This clonotype was found a few times. The chain couples TRBV28 to TRBJ2-7; 12 nucleotides agree with TRBD2. The CDR3 extends over 16 amino acids. V trimming: 5 bases; J trimming: 4 bases; junction bases outside the gene matches: 9. In germline, CDR1 is MDHEN, CDR2 SYDVKM. The CDR3 DNA reads TGTGCCAGCAGTCCATTCCGACTAGCGGGGGTATACGAGCAGTACTTC. Its protein is CASSPFRLAGVYEQYF.

In its sample, this clonotype was seen a few times. The chain links TRBV7-9 to TRBJ1-1; D not resolved. The CDR3 sequence is 14 residues long. Per germline, CDR1 SEHNR and CDR2 FQNEAQ (reference sequence). Trimming removed 0 bases at V and 1 base at J, with 6 bases between. In DNA form, the CDR3 reads TGTGCCAGCAGCTTAGCTTCACAGAACACTGAAGCTTTCTTT. This sequence encodes CASSLASQNTEAFF.

J is TRBJ2-6 and V is TRBV5-5; TRBD1 is a possible D gene (6 bases). Germline assignment: CDR1 SGHKS and CDR2 YYEKEE (reference sequence). Trimming shortened V by 4 bases and J by 2 bases, and 13 bases separated the two germline ends. The CDR3 contains 16 residues. In nucleotides, the CDR3 is TGTGCCAGCAGCCTAGATACAGGGACTGGGGCCAACGTCCTGACTTTC. Encoded protein: CASSLDTGTGANVLTF.

This clonotype was observed many times. This chain links TRBV7-6 with TRBJ2-1; perhaps D is TRBD1 or TRBD2 (5 bases each). Trimming pared 1 base from V and 5 bases from J, leaving 12 bases between. The CDR3 extends over 15 amino acids. Germline V gene data show CDR1 as SGHVS and CDR2 as FNYEAQ. CDR3 in DNA: TGTGCCAGCAGCTTAGGAGGGGTGGGGAACAATGAGCAGTTCTTC. Its protein is CASSLGGVGNNEQFF.

This clonotype was found a few times. The chain uses TRBV3-1 and TRBJ2-3; the D is unclear. Trimming pared 4 bases from V and 3 bases from J, leaving 8 bases between. CDR1 is LGHDT and CDR2 is YNNKEL in the germline V gene (reference sequence). This CDR3 spans 13 amino acids. DNA of the CDR3: TGTGCCAGCAGCCGCACGGAGACAGATACGCAGTATTTT. As protein: CASSRTETDTQYF.

This clonotype was seen a few times. J is TRBJ1-5 and V is TRBV30; unclear D gene. Germline CDR1 reads GTSNPN; CDR2 reads SVGIG (reference sequence). Trimming took off 0 bases at V and 4 bases at J, with 7 bases between the two ends. The CDR3 totals 13 residues. CDR3 loop: CAWSVQANQPQHF. CDR3 nucleotides: TGTGCCTGGAGTGTCCAGGCGAATCAGCCCCAGCATTTT.

This clonotype was recorded a few times. This chain connects TRBV7-9 to TRBJ1-1; a possible D gene is TRBD1 (5 bases). Germline CDR1 is SEHNR and CDR2 is FQNEAQ (reference sequence). Deletions cut 0 bases from V and 3 bases from J, with 8 bases between. The CDR3 totals 14 residues. This CDR3 is CASSLALGDTEAFF. The CDR3 DNA follows: TGTGCCAGCAGCTTAGCTCTAGGGGACACTGAAGCTTTCTTT.

This chain connects TRBV5-1 to TRBJ2-7; no clear D gene. Trimming shortened V by 2 bases and J by 2 bases, and 14 bases separated the two germline ends. Germline lookup yields CDR1 SGHRS and CDR2 YFSETQ. The CDR3 is made up of 15 amino acids. CDR3 in amino acids: CASSFGPNIPYEQYF. The CDR3 DNA is TGCGCCAGCAGCTTCGGGCCAAACATCCCCTACGAGCAGTACTTC.

This clonotype was recorded at least ten times. V usage is TRBV7-9 and J usage is TRBJ2-3, with D possibly being TRBD1 (5 bases). V shed 1 base and J shed 10 bases, with 15 bases lying between them. The length of the CDR3 is 14 residues. From germline, CDR1 is SEHNR and CDR2 FQNEAQ (reference sequence). CDR3 coding DNA: TGTGCCAGCAGCTTAGAACCGACAGCCAAGGCGCAGTATTTT. Translating it yields CASSLEPTAKAQYF.

This clonotype was seen at least ten times. This chain joins TRBV29-1 and TRBJ2-7, with 8 nucleotides matching TRBD2. This CDR3 comprises 14 residues. Per the germline V gene, CDR1 is SQVTM and CDR2 is ANQGSEA. The V gene end was trimmed by 6 bases and the J gene end by 0 bases; junction bases not matched to a gene: 7. CDR3 protein: CSVLSGGFSYEQYF. CDR3 DNA: TGCAGCGTGCTAAGCGGGGGATTCTCCTACGAGCAGTACTTC.